Described below is a single T cell receptor (beta chain) sequence and its context. The data originate from a study of blood T cell repertoires in COVID-19. Looking at the study overall: The samples span acute and convalescent COVID-19 from the United States, Italy and Spain.

Original handling: The assay estimated nucleated cells by amplifying reference gene primers. The protocol was immunoSEQ multiplex PCR, while the TCRdb copy is restricted to in-frame clones and leaves out a portion. D and trimming were read from the DNA, whereas the V and J calls and clone size are those reported in that table. The sample records about 83,000 clones, 85% to 90% being singletons. The specimen sequenced was peripheral blood. The sequence derives from a woman older than 75 in a cohort sampled during active or convalescent COVID-19.

This CDR3 is CASSEKWWDREFKGYTF. Written as DNA, the CDR3 is TGTGCCAGCAGTGAAAAATGGTGGGACAGGGAGTTCAAAGGCTACACCTTC. The V and J genes are TRBV6-1 and TRBJ1-2; 9 bases map to TRBD1. Per the germline V gene, CDR1 is MNHNS and CDR2 is SASEGT. The CDR3 is made up of 17 amino acids. V shed 2 bases, J shed 8 bases, and the junction held 15 bases outside the gene matches.